This TCR beta chain is drawn from a study of beta chain features in type 1 diabetes. The CDR3 consists of 16 residues. Deletions cut 2 bases from V and 6 bases from J, with 20 bases between. Germline CDR1 is LGHNA and CDR2 is YSLEER. The study's findings and limits: Moderate yet significant TCRB CDR3 shortening was seen in Type 1 diabetes patients in all four CD4+ subsets.

The sample holds a few counts of this clone. Its antigen remains unidentified. Since all of the isolated RNA was reverse transcribed, expressed TCRB transcripts were what got sequenced. Repertoires were generated with immunoSEQ multiplex PCR, while TCRdb's copy carries only in-frame clones and drops some. The sample yields over 300,000 clones, approximately 9.7% seen once. This receptor was taken from a man aged 25-45 years with type 1 diabetes. This chain links TRBV4-3 with TRBJ2-7; a weak D match, TRBD1 (7 bases). Sequenced material: central memory CD4+ T cells from blood. The CDR3 reads CASSQKTTGTGGEQYF. DNA of the CDR3: TGCGCCAGCAGCCAAAAGACGACAGGGACCGGGGGCGAGCAGTACTTC.